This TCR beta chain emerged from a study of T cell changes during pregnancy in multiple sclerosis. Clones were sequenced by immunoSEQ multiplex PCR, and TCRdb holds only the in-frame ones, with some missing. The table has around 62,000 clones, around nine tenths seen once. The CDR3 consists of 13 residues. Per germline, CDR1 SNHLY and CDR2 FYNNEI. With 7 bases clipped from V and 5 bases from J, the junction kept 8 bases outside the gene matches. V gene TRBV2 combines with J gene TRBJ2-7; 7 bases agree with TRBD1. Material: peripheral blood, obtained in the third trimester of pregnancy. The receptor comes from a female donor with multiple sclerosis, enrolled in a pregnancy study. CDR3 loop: CASKKETGNEQYF. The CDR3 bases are TGTGCCAGCAAAAAGGAGACAGGGAACGAGCAGTACTTC.